The rows below give T cell receptor beta chains drawn from one sample of a study of blood T cell repertoires in COVID-19. Measured with immunoSEQ multiplex PCR; TCRdb has only the in-frame clones, and not every one. The sample shows over 150,000 clones, around nine tenths of them seen only once. What was sequenced was peripheral blood. The receptors shown here come from a woman between 65 and 79 years old with COVID-19, enrolled during active disease. Both conserved end residues are trimmed from each CDR3. The D gene is left open where the match is weak.

v_gene	d_gene	j_gene	CDR3aa
TRBV6-5	.	TRBJ1-1	ASSRRREGPEAF
TRBV7-2	TRBD1	TRBJ1-1	ASSRDRGRAF
TRBV28	TRBD1	TRBJ2-3	ASSAPGTGADTQY
TRBV19	.	TRBJ2-5	ASSIERHSETQY
TRBV5-1	.	TRBJ2-1	ASSWVGLGETEQF
TRBV30	.	TRBJ2-7	AWSNRVGEQY
TRBV20-1	.	TRBJ2-1	SASRLNEQF
TRBV15	.	TRBJ1-5	ATSRGGMLQPQH
TRBV5-1	.	TRBJ1-5	ASSLGAGSNQPQH
TRBV27	.	TRBJ1-6	ASSFTPGGTRYNSPLH
TRBV30	TRBD2	TRBJ2-1	AWSVPTSGDYNEQF
TRBV7-2	TRBD1	TRBJ2-3	ASSRQQGRTDTQY
TRBV9	.	TRBJ2-5	ASSVRGRGETQY
TRBV3-1/TRBV3-2	.	TRBJ2-5	ASSQEGFRETQY
TRBV2	TRBD2	TRBJ2-7	ASSFWTSGTYEQY
TRBV3-1/TRBV3-2	.	TRBJ2-2	ASSQPPTGNTGELF
TRBV23-1	.	TRBJ1-4	ASSHLGEKLF
TRBV23-1	.	TRBJ2-7	ASSHEGESYEQY
TRBV11-3	TRBD2	TRBJ2-3	ASSLTGGRGTDTQY
TRBV5-1	TRBD1	TRBJ2-4	ASKLGGPTDIQY
TRBV6-2/TRBV6-3	TRBD1	TRBJ1-1	ASSRDSEAF
TRBV19	.	TRBJ1-2	ASNRNGGGGYT
TRBV2	TRBD1	TRBJ1-1	ASTRQGGTEAF
TRBV3-1/TRBV3-2	TRBD1	TRBJ1-1	ASSWGTGNTEAF
TRBV5-1	.	TRBJ2-5	ASSLDGSRQETQY
TRBV19	TRBD2	TRBJ2-6	ASSISSSGARSRANVLT
TRBV5-4	TRBD1	TRBJ1-1	ASSQTGVNTEAF
TRBV7-8	.	TRBJ1-5	ASSLSGLNQPQH
TRBV5-5	.	TRBJ1-2	ASSRMPTPHGYT
TRBV28	.	TRBJ1-5	ASSLLQAKANQPQH
TRBV28	TRBD1	TRBJ1-5	ASSRQGRGGNQPQH
TRBV9	.	TRBJ1-6	ASSVEGSGPLH
TRBV28	TRBD1	TRBJ2-3	ASRPSQGAGGTQY
TRBV19	.	TRBJ1-5	ASSKTGDNQPQH
TRBV28	.	TRBJ2-3	ASSPPGTDTQY
TRBV7-3	.	TRBJ1-1	ASSPGWGGTEAF
TRBV28	.	TRBJ1-1	ASSTTGSTEAF
TRBV6-6	.	TRBJ1-3	ASKRGSGGNTIY
TRBV15	.	TRBJ1-5	ATSTAGQGNQPQH